This T cell receptor (beta chain) was retrieved from a study of T cells in Graves' hyperthyroidism and ophthalmopathy. The overall study: Before any treatment, at initial diagnosis, peripheral blood was collected. Study conclusions and caveats: Among thyroid clonotypes expanded above 0.001, most also appeared in blood.

Researchers defined stable Graves' hyperthyroidism as no ophthalmopathy progression within 18 months. Participants, patients aged 18 to 65, had newly diagnosed hyperthyroidism with a duration under 2 months. With regard to this clonotype: What it binds is not known.

CDR1 is MNHEY, CDR2 SMNVEV, per germline (reference sequence). The CDR3 covers 14 residues. V lost 8 bases, J lost 1 base, and 12 bases lay in between. RNA transcripts provided the source from which TCR beta CDR3 regions were amplified. Using the HTBI primer set, a first-round RT-PCR was run on the TCR CDR3. MiXCR, run by TCRdb on the multiplex PCR reads, gives a single entry per CDR3 protein. Of around 500,000 distinct CDR3 sequences listed, around 15% are singletons. The chain combines TRBV27 with TRBJ2-1; D is perhaps TRBD2 (6 bases). This TCR derives from a woman between 40 and 55 years old with Graves' hyperthyroidism. Material for sequencing was blood. The CDR3 loop reads CASLGTGSYNEQFF. CDR3 nucleotide sequence: TGTGCCAGCCTCGGGACTGGTTCCTACAATGAGCAGTTCTTC.